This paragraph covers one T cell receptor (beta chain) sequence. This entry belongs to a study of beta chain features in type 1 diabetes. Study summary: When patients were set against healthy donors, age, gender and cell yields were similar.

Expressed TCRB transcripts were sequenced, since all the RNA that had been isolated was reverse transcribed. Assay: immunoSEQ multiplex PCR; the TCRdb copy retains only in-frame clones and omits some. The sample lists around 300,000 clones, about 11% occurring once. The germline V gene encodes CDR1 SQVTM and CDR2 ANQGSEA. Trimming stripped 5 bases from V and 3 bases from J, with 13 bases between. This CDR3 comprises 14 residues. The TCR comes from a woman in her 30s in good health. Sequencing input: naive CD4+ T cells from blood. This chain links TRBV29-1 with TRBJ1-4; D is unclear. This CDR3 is CSVQWLIPNEKLFF. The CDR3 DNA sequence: TGCAGCGTTCAATGGCTGATACCTAATGAAAAACTGTTTTTT.